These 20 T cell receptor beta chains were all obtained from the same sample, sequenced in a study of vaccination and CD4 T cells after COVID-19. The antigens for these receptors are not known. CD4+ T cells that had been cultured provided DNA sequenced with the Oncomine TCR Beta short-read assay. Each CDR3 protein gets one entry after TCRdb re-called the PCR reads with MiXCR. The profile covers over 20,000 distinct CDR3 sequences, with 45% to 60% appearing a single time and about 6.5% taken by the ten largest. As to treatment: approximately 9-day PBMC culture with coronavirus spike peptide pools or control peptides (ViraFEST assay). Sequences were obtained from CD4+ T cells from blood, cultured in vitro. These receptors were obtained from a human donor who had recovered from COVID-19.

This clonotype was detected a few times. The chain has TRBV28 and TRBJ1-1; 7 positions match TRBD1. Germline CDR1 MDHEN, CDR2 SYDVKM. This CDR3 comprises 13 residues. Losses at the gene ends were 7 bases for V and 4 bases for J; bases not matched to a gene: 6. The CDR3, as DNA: TGTGCCAGCATCCAACAGGGGCCCACTGAAGCTTTCTTT. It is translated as CASIQQGPTEAFF. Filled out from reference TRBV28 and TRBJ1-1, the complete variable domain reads DVKVTQSSRYLVKRTGEKVFLECVQDMDHENMFWYRQDPGLGLRLIYFSYDVKMKEKGDIPEGYSVSREKKERFSLILESASTNQTSMYLCASIQQGPTEAFFGQGTRLTVV.

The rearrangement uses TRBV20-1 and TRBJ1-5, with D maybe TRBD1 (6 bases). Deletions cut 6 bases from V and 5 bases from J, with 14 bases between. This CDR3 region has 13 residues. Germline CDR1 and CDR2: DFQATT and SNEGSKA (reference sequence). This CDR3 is CSARGGWDQPQHF. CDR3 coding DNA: TGCAGTGCGAGGGGGGGGTGGGATCAGCCCCAGCATTTT.

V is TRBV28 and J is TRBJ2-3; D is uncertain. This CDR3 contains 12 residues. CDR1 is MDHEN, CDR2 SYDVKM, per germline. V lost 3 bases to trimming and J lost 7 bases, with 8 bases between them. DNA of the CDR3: TGTGCCAGCAGTTTTTGGGGTCATACGCAGTATTTT. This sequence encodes CASSFWGHTQYF.

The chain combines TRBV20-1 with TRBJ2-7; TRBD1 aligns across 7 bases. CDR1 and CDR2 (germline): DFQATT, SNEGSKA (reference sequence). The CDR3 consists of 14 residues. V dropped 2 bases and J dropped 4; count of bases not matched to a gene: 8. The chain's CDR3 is CSARSEGGAYEQYF. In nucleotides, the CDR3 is TGCAGTGCTAGATCGGAAGGGGGCGCGTACGAGCAGTACTTC.

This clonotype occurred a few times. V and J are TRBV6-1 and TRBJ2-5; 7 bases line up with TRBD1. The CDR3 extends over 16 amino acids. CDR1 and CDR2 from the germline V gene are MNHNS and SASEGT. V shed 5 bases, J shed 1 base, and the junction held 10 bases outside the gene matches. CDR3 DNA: TGTGCCAGCAGTCGCGGGCCCGGGACAGCCCAAGAGACCCAGTACTTC. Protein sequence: CASSRGPGTAQETQYF.

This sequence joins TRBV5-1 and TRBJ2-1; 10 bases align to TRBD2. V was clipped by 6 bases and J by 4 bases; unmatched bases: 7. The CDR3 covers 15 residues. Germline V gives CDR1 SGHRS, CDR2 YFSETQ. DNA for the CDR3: TGCGCCAGCAAACTAGGGACTAGCGCATACAATGAGCAGTTCTTC. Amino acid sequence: CASKLGTSAYNEQFF.

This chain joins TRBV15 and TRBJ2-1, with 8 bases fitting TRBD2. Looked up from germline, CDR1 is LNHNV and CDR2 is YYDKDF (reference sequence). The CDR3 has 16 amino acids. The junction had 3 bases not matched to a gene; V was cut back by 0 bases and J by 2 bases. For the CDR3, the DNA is TGTGCCACCAGCAGAGATGACGGGGGGGCCTACAATGAGCAGTTCTTC. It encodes CATSRDDGGAYNEQFF.

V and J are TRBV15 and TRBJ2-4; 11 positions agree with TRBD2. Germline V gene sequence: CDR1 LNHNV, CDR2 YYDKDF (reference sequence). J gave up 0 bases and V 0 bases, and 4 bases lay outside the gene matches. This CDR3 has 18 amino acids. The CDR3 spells CATSRERGLAVAKNIQYF. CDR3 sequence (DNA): TGTGCCACCAGCAGAGAGAGGGGACTAGCGGTAGCCAAAAACATTCAGTACTTC.

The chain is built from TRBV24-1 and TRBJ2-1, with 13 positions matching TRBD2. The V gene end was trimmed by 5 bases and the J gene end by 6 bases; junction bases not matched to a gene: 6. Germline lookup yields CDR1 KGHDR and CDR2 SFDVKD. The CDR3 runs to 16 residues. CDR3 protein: CATSAWTSGSINEQFF. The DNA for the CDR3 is TGTGCCACCAGTGCCTGGACTAGCGGGAGCATCAATGAGCAGTTCTTC.

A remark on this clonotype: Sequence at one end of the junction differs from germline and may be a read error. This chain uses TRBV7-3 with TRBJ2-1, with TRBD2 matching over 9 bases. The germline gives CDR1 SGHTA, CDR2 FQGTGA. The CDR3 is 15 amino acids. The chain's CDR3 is CASSALAGTYDEQFF. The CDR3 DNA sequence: TGTGCCAGCAGCGCTCTAGCGGGAACCTACGATGAGCAGTTCTTC. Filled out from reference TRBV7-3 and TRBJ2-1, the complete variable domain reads GAGVSQTPSNKVTEKGKYVELRCDPISGHTALYWYRQSLGQGPEFLIYFQGTGAADDSGLPNDRFFAVRPEGSVSTLKIQRTERGDSAVYLCASSALAGTYDEQFFGPGTRLTVL.

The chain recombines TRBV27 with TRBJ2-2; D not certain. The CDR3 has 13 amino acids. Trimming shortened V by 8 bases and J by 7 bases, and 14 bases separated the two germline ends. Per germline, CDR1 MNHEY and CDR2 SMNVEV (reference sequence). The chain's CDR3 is CASAARKDGELFF. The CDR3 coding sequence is TGTGCCAGCGCCGCTCGGAAGGACGGGGAGCTGTTTTTT.

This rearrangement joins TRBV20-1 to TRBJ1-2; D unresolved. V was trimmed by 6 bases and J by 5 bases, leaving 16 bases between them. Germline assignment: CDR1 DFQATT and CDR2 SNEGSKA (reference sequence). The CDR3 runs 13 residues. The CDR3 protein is CSASSFASYGYTF. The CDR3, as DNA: TGCAGTGCCTCCTCATTCGCCTCTTATGGCTACACCTTC.

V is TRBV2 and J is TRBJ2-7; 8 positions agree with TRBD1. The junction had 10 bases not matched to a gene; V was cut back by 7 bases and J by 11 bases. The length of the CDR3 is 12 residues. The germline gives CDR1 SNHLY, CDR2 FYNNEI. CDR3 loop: CASMGTGLLKYF. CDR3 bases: TGTGCCAGCATGGGGACAGGCCTTTTAAAGTACTTC.

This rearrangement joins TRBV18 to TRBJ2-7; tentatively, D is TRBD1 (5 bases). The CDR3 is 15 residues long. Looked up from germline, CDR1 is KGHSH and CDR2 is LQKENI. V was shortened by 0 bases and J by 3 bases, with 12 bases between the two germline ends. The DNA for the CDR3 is TGTGCCAGCTCACCACCGGGCAGGGATTTCTACGAGCAGTACTTC. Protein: CASSPPGRDFYEQYF.

CDR3 DNA sequence: TGTGCCAGCAGTTTATTATTTCGGACAGGGAGAGAGACCCAGTACTTC. Protein product: CASSLLFRTGRETQYF. The chain couples TRBV28 to TRBJ2-5; 8 nucleotides align to TRBD1. CDR3 size: 16 residues. The V and J ends lost 1 base and 4 bases, in that order; junction bases with no gene match: 8. Germline CDR1 and CDR2: MDHEN and SYDVKM.

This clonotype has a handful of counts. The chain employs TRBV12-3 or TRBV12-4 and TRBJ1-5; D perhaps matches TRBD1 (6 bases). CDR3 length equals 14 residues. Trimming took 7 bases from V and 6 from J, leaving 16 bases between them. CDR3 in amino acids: CASIQTGPGQPQHF. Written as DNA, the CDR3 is TGTGCCAGCATCCAAACAGGGCCTGGTCAGCCCCAGCATTTT.

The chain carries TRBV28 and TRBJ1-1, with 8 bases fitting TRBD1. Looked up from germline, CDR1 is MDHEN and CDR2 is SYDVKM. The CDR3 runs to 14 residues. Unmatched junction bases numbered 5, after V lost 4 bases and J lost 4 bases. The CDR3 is CASSSYDRGTEAFF. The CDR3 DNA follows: TGTGCCAGCAGTTCCTACGACAGGGGCACTGAAGCTTTCTTT. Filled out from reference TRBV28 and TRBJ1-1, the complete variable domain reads DVKVTQSSRYLVKRTGEKVFLECVQDMDHENMFWYRQDPGLGLRLIYFSYDVKMKEKGDIPEGYSVSREKKERFSLILESASTNQTSMYLCASSSYDRGTEAFFGQGTRLTVV.

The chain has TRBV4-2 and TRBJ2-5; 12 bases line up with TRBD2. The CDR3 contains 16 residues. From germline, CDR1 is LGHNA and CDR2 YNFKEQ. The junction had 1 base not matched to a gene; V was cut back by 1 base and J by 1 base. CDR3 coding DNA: TGTGCCAGCAGCCAAGGGACTAGCGGGGCCCAAGAGACCCAGTACTTC. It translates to CASSQGTSGAQETQYF.

CDR3 nucleotide sequence: TGTGCCACCAGCAGAGGGGGCATGACAGGGGCTCTAGATGGCTACACCTTC. Translation: CATSRGGMTGALDGYTF. The J gene is TRBJ1-2, the V gene TRBV15; 8 bases are shared with TRBD1. V trimming: 1 base; J trimming: 6 bases; junction bases outside the gene matches: 13. The V gene's germline CDR1 is LNHNV and CDR2 YYDKDF (reference sequence). CDR3 length: 17 amino acids.

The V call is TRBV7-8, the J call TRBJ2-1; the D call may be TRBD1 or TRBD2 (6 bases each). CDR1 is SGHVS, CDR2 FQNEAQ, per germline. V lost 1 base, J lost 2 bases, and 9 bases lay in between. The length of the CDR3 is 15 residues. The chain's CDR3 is CASSLDRGPYNEQFF. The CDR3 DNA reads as TGTGCCAGCAGCTTAGACCGGGGGCCCTACAATGAGCAGTTCTTC. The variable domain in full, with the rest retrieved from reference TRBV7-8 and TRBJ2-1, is GAGVSQSPRYKVAKRGQDVALRCDPISGHVSLFWYQQALGQGPEFLTYFQNEAQLDKSGLPSDRFFAERPEGSVSTLKIQRTQQEDSAVYLCASSLDRGPYNEQFFGPGTRLTVL.